This is a list of T cell receptor beta chains from one sample in a study of beta chain features in type 1 diabetes. Libraries were prepared by immunoSEQ multiplex PCR; TCRdb keeps only in-frame clonotypes and omits some of them. Of 900,000 or so clones detected, 17% appear once; the ten largest clones hold 0.02% to 0.03%. The sample taken for sequencing was naive CD4+ T cells from blood. These receptors all come from a woman aged 18-29 years in good health. Each CDR3 is given with its conserved first and last residue. The D gene is left open where the match is weak. Clone size is given for some rows only: seen once, a few or many times, or a class if the clone is expanded.

abundance: -
j_gene: TRBJ2-2
v_gene: TRBV6-5
d_gene: -
CDR3aa: CASSYSGLNTGELFF
CDR3nt: TGTGCCAGCAGTTACTCTGGACTTAACACCGGGGAGCTGTTTTTT

abundance: few
j_gene: TRBJ2-7
v_gene: TRBV2
d_gene: TRBD2
CDR3aa: CASSAGRASGLSSYEQYF
CDR3nt: TGTGCCAGCAGTGCGGGGAGGGCTAGCGGACTAAGCTCCTACGAGCAGTACTTC

abundance: few
j_gene: TRBJ2-5
v_gene: TRBV5-1
d_gene: -
CDR3aa: CASSWAGRNGHYGDQETQYF
CDR3nt: TGCGCCAGCAGCTGGGCCGGGCGGAACGGACACTACGGGGATCAAGAGACCCAGTACTTC

abundance: few
j_gene: TRBJ2-7
v_gene: TRBV13
d_gene: TRBD2
CDR3aa: CASSNGPAGGHHEQYF
CDR3nt: TGTGCCAGCAGCAACGGCCCAGCGGGAGGCCACCACGAGCAGTACTTC

abundance: -
j_gene: TRBJ1-5
v_gene: TRBV5-8
d_gene: -
CDR3aa: CASSLAGRKNQPQHF
CDR3nt: TGTGCCAGCAGCTTGGCTGGACGGAAAAATCAGCCCCAGCATTTT

abundance: few
j_gene: TRBJ1-2
v_gene: TRBV28
d_gene: -
CDR3aa: CASSLSNYGYTF
CDR3nt: TGTGCCAGCAGTTTGAGTAACTATGGCTACACCTTC

abundance: few
j_gene: TRBJ2-4
v_gene: TRBV2
d_gene: -
CDR3aa: CASSRNIQYF
CDR3nt: TGTGCCAGCAGTAGAAACATTCAGTACTTC

abundance: few
j_gene: TRBJ2-2
v_gene: TRBV6-1
d_gene: -
CDR3aa: CASSDTLTVTNTGELFF
CDR3nt: TGTGCCAGCAGTGATACCCTAACGGTGACGAACACCGGGGAGCTGTTTTTT

abundance: few
j_gene: TRBJ1-4
v_gene: TRBV18
d_gene: -
CDR3aa: CASSPLGQNEKLFF
CDR3nt: TGTGCCAGCTCACCACTCGGGCAAAATGAAAAACTGTTTTTT

abundance: few
j_gene: TRBJ2-5
v_gene: TRBV13
d_gene: -
CDR3aa: CASSSTGTQKETQYF
CDR3nt: TGTGCCAGCAGCTCAACCGGGACACAAAAAGAGACCCAGTACTTC

abundance: -
j_gene: TRBJ2-7
v_gene: TRBV7-2
d_gene: TRBD2
CDR3aa: CASSQLAGGPYEQYF
CDR3nt: TGTGCCAGCAGCCAACTAGCGGGAGGGCCTTACGAGCAGTACTTC

abundance: -
j_gene: TRBJ2-1
v_gene: TRBV11-2
d_gene: TRBD1
CDR3aa: CASRVRTGGDTNEQFF
CDR3nt: TGTGCCAGCAGGGTGCGGACAGGGGGTGATACCAATGAGCAGTTCTTC

abundance: -
j_gene: TRBJ1-5
v_gene: TRBV7-2
d_gene: -
CDR3aa: CASSLEQVQPQHF
CDR3nt: TGTGCCAGCAGCTTAGAACAGGTTCAGCCCCAGCATTTT

abundance: few
j_gene: TRBJ2-5
v_gene: TRBV5-4
d_gene: -
CDR3aa: CASSFDPGQQETQYF
CDR3nt: TGTGCCAGCAGCTTCGACCCCGGACAGCAAGAGACCCAGTACTTC

abundance: few
j_gene: TRBJ1-1
v_gene: TRBV6-5
d_gene: -
CDR3aa: CASSTGQEAFF
CDR3nt: TGTGCCAGCAGCACCGGACAGGAAGCTTTCTTT

abundance: few
j_gene: TRBJ1-5
v_gene: TRBV10-3
d_gene: TRBD1
CDR3aa: CATRQGFNQPQHF
CDR3nt: TGTGCCACCAGACAGGGGTTCAATCAGCCCCAGCATTTT

abundance: few
j_gene: TRBJ2-2
v_gene: TRBV2
d_gene: -
CDR3aa: CASRRDRSYTGELFF
CDR3nt: TGTGCCAGCAGGCGGGACAGAAGCTACACCGGGGAGCTGTTTTTT

abundance: -
j_gene: TRBJ1-5
v_gene: TRBV28
d_gene: -
CDR3aa: CASSLRNQPQHF
CDR3nt: TGTGCCAGCAGTTTGCGCAATCAGCCCCAGCATTTT

abundance: -
j_gene: TRBJ2-3
v_gene: TRBV4-3
d_gene: -
CDR3aa: CASSPEGLYTDTQYF
CDR3nt: TGCGCCAGCAGCCCCGAGGGACTTTATACAGATACGCAGTATTTT

abundance: few
j_gene: TRBJ1-2
v_gene: TRBV20-1
d_gene: -
CDR3aa: CSAILNYGYTF
CDR3nt: TGCAGTGCCATATTGAACTATGGCTACACCTTC

abundance: few
j_gene: TRBJ2-1
v_gene: TRBV10-3
d_gene: -
CDR3aa: CAISDPGRNEQFF
CDR3nt: TGTGCCATCAGTGACCCGGGGAGGAATGAGCAGTTCTTC

abundance: few
j_gene: TRBJ2-3
v_gene: TRBV7-9
d_gene: -
CDR3aa: CASSLSLAVSTDTQYF
CDR3nt: TGTGCCAGCAGCTTAAGTCTTGCGGTTAGCACAGATACGCAGTATTTT

abundance: -
j_gene: TRBJ2-3
v_gene: TRBV6-6
d_gene: -
CDR3aa: CASSGQSSTDTQYF
CDR3nt: TGTGCCAGCAGCGGACAGTCTAGCACAGATACGCAGTATTTT

abundance: few
j_gene: TRBJ2-7
v_gene: TRBV28
d_gene: -
CDR3aa: CASTSDYYEQYF
CDR3nt: TGTGCCAGCACGAGCGACTACTACGAGCAGTACTTC

abundance: few
j_gene: TRBJ2-7
v_gene: TRBV2
d_gene: -
CDR3aa: CASTREYEQYF
CDR3nt: TGTGCCAGCACTAGGGAATACGAGCAGTACTTC

abundance: -
j_gene: TRBJ2-7
v_gene: TRBV6-6
d_gene: -
CDR3aa: CASSFRGPGGLYEQYF
CDR3nt: TGTGCCAGCAGCTTCAGGGGGCCGGGGGGCCTCTACGAGCAGTACTTC

abundance: -
j_gene: TRBJ2-1
v_gene: TRBV4-2
d_gene: TRBD2
CDR3aa: CASSQRGLAGGEQFF
CDR3nt: TGTGCCAGCAGCCAACGGGGACTAGCGGGAGGTGAGCAGTTCTTC

abundance: few
j_gene: TRBJ2-2
v_gene: TRBV7-3
d_gene: -
CDR3aa: CASSLTGGSRIANTGELFF
CDR3nt: TGTGCCAGCAGCTTAACGGGTGGGTCGCGTATCGCGAACACCGGGGAGCTGTTTTTT

abundance: -
j_gene: TRBJ2-3
v_gene: TRBV18
d_gene: TRBD2
CDR3aa: CASSPSGSPTQYF
CDR3nt: TGTGCCAGCTCTCCCAGCGGGAGCCCTACGCAGTATTTT

abundance: -
j_gene: TRBJ2-3
v_gene: TRBV2
d_gene: -
CDR3aa: CASSLELAPDTQYF
CDR3nt: TGTGCCAGCAGTCTGGAACTAGCCCCCGATACGCAGTATTTT

abundance: -
j_gene: TRBJ2-7
v_gene: TRBV7-3
d_gene: -
CDR3aa: CASRSWGSAAYEQYF
CDR3nt: TGTGCCAGCAGGTCGTGGGGGAGCGCGGCCTACGAGCAGTACTTC

abundance: few
j_gene: TRBJ2-7
v_gene: TRBV20-1
d_gene: -
CDR3aa: CSAQGGSEQYF
CDR3nt: TGCAGTGCCCAGGGGGGCAGCGAGCAGTACTTC